A single T cell receptor (beta chain) is shown here with its context. Its antigen is not known. This may be a read error: a much more frequent sequence differs by one nucleotide. The entry originates in a study of regulatory T cells in long-lasting Graves disease. For the study at large: Under 3 months of antithyroid drugs had been taken by newly diagnosed Graves' patients.

The germline V gene encodes CDR1 DFQATT and CDR2 SNEGSKA (reference sequence). The CDR3 contains 13 residues. Study outcomes and limitations: When disease was persistent, TRBV28, TRBJ1-2 and TRBJ2-5 were the favored segments.

The authors built TCR beta libraries using iRepertoire HTBI primers and Arm-PCR of CDR3 regions. Via MiXCR, TCRdb re-called the multiplex PCR reads, giving one row per CDR3 protein. Of roughly 350,000 distinct CDR3 sequences detected, approximately 15% appear once; the ten largest clones hold 25% to 30%. Time point described: newly diagnosed GD, antithyroid drugs for less than 3 months. Isolated PBMC RNA provided the starting material for the TCR library. These data are also associated with another study on T cells in Graves' hyperthyroidism and ophthalmopathy. According to that study: Reasons for excluding patients were uncontrolled infection, other autoimmune disease, pregnancy or lactation. TCR CDR3 underwent first-round RT-PCR with the HTBI primer set.

The rearrangement uses TRBV20-1 and TRBJ2-2, with a tentative D call TRBD2 (6 bases). The material was peripheral blood mononuclear cells (PBMCs), obtained at new diagnosis, from a patient treated with antithyroid drugs. This sequence originates from a middle-aged man with Graves disease. The CDR3 bases are TGCGGTGCTAGACTAGATATAAGCGGGGAGCTGTTTTTT. Amino acids: CGARLDISGELFF.